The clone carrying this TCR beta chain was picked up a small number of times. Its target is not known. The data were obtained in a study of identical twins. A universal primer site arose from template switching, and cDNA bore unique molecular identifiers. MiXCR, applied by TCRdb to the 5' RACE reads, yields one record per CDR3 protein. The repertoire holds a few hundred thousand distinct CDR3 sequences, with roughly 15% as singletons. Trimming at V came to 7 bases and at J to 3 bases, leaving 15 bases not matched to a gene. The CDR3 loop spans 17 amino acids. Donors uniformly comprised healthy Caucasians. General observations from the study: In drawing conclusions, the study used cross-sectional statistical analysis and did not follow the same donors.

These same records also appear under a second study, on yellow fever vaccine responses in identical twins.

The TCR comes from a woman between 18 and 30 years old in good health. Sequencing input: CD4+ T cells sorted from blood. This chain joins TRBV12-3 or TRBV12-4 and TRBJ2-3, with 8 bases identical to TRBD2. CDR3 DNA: TGTGCCAGCACCGACACGCGGCGGGGGGCGTTTACAGATACGCAGTATTTT. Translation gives CASTDTRRGAFTDTQYF.